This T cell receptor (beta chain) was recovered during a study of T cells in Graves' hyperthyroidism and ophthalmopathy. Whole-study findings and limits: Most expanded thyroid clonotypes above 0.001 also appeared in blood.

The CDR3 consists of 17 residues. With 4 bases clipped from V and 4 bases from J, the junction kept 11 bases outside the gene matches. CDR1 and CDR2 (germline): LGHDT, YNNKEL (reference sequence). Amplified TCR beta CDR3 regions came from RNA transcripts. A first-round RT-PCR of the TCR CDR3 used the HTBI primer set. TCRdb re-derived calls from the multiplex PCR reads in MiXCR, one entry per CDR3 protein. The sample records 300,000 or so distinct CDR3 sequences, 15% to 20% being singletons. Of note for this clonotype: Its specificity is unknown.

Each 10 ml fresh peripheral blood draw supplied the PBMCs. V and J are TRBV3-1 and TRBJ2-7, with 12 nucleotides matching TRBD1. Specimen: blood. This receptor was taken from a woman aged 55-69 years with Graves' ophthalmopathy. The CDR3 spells CASSRLRDRGPQYEQYF. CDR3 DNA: TGTGCCAGCAGCCGCCTCAGGGACAGGGGGCCCCAATACGAGCAGTACTTC.